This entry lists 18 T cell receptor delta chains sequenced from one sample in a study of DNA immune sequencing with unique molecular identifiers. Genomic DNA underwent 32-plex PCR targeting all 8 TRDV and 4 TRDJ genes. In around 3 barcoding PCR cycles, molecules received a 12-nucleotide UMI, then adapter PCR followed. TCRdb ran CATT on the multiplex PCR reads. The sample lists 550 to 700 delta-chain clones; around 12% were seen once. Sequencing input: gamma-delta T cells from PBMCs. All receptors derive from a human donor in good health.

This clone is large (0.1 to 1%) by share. The CDR3 protein is CACDALGGTDKLIF. The CDR3 region has the DNA TGTGCCTGTGACGCCCTGGGGGGGACCGATAAACTCATCTTT. This chain joins TRDV2 and TRDJ1, with 7 bases lining up with TRDD3. This CDR3 has 14 residues. Unmatched junction bases numbered 5, after V lost 3 bases and J lost 2 bases. From germline, CDR1 is GEAIGNYY and CDR2 EKD.

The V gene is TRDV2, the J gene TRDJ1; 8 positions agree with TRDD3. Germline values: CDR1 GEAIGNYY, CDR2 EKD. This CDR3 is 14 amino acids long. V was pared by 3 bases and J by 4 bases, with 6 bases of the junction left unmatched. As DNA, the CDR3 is TGTGCCTGTGACCTACTGGGGGGCCGCGATAAACTCATCTTT. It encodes CACDLLGGRDKLIF.

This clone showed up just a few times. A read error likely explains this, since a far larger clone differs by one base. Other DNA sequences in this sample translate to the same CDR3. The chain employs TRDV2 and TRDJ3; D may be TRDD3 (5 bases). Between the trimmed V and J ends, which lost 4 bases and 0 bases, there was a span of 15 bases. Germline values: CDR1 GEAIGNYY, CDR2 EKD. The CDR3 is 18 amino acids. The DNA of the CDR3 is TGTGCCTGTGATACCGCCGGGATCTCCTCCTGGGACACCCGACAGATGTTTTTC. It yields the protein CACDTAGISSWDTRQMFF.

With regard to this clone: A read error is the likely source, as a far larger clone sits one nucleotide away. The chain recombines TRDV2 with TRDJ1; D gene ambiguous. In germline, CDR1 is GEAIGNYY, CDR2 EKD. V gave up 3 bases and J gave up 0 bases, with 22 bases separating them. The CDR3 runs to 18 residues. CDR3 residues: CACDHLGRTDPYTDKLIF. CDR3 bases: TGTGCCTGTGACCACCTTGGAAGGACCGACCCTTACACCGATAAACTCATCTTT.

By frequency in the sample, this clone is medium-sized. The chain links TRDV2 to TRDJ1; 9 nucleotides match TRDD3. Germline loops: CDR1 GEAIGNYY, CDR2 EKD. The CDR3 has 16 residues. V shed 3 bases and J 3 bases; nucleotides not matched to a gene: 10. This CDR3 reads CACDSLGDPVADKLIF. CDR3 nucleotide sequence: TGTGCCTGTGACTCTCTGGGGGATCCCGTGGCCGATAAACTCATCTTT.

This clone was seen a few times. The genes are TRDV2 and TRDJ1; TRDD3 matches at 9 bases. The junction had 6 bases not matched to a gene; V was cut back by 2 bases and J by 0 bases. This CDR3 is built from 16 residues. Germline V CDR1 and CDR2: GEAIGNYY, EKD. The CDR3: CACDSLLGEYTDKLIF. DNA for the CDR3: TGTGCCTGTGACAGTCTACTGGGGGAATACACCGATAAACTCATCTTT.

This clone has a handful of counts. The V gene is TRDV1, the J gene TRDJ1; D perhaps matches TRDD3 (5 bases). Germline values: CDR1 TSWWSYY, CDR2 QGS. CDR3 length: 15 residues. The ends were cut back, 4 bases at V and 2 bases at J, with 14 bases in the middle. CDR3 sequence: CALGGGGGRTDKLIF. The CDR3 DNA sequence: TGTGCTCTTGGGGGGGGCGGGGGTCGAACCGATAAACTCATCTTT.

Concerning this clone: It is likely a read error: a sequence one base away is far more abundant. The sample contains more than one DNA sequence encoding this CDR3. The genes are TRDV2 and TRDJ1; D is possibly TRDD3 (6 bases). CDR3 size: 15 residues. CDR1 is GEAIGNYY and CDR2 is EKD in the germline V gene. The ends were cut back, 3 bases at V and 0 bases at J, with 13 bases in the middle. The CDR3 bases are TGTGCCTGTGACGCGCTAGGGGGAGACACCGATAAACTCATCTTT. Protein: CACDALGGDTDKLIF.

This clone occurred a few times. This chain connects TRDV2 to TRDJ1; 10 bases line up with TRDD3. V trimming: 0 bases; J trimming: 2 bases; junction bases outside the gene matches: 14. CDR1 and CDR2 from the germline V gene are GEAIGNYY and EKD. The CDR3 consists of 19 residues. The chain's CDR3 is CACDTVGIWGIGLTDKLIF. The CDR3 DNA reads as TGTGCCTGTGACACCGTCGGAATCTGGGGGATAGGTTTAACCGATAAACTCATCTTT.

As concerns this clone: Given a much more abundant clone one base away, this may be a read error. CDR3 sequence: CAASAGTGGYTNKLIF. DNA of the CDR3: TGTGCAGCAAGCGCGGGTACTGGGGGATACACCAATAAACTCATCTTT. This chain connects TRAV29/DV5 to TRDJ1; 12 nucleotides match TRDD3. This CDR3 comprises 16 residues. Germline V gene lookup returns CDR1 NSMFDY and CDR2 ISSIKDK.

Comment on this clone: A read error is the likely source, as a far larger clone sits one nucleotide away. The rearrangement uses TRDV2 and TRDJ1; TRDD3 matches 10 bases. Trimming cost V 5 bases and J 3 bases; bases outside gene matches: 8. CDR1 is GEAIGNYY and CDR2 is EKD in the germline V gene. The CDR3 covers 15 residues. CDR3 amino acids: CACGPLGDSPDKLIF. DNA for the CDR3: TGTGCCTGTGGCCCACTGGGGGATTCGCCCGATAAACTCATCTTT.

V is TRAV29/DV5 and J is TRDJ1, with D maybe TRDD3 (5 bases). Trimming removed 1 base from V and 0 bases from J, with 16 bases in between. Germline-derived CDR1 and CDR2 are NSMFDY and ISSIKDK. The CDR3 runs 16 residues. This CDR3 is CAASYRWSGDTDKLIF. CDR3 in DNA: TGTGCAGCAAGCTACAGGTGGAGTGGGGACACCGATAAACTCATCTTT.

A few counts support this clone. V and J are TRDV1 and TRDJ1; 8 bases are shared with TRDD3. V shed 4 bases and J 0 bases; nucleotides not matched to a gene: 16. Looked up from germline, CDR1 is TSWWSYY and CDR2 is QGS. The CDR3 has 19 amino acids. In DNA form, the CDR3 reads TGTGCTCTTGGGGCCTTCTACTACGACTGGGGGTTATACACCGATAAACTCATCTTT. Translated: CALGAFYYDWGLYTDKLIF.

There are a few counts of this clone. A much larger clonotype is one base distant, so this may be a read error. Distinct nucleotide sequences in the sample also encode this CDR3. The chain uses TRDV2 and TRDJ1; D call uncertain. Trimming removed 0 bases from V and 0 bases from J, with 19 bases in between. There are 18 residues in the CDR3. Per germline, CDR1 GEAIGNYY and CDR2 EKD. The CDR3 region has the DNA TGTGCCTGTGACACCTTGGGACAACCGACCTTTCACACCGATAAACTCATCTTT. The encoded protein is CACDTLGQPTFHTDKLIF.

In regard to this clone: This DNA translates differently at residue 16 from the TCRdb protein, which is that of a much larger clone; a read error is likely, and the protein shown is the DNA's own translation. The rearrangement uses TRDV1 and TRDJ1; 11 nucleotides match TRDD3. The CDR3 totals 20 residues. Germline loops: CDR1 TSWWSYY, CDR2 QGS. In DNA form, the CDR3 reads TGTGCTCTTGGGGACGATTCCCTCGGATGGGGGATACGCGTCACCAATAAACTCATCTTT. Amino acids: CALGDDSLGWGIRVTNKLIF.

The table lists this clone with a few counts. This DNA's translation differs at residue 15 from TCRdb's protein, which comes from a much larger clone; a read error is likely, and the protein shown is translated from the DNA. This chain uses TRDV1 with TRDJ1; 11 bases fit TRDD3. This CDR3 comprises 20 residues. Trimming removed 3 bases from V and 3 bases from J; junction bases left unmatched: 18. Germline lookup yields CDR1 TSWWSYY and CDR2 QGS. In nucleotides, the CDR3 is TGTGCTCTTGGGGACGATTCCCTCGGATGGGGGATACGCGTCGCCGATAAACTCATCTTT. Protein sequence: CALGDDSLGWGIRVADKLIF.

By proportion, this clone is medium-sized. CDR3 region: CASHMLPPGETLGTDKLIF. The CDR3 DNA follows: TGTGCCTCTCACATGCTGCCCCCTGGGGAAACACTGGGGACCGATAAACTCATCTTT. The V call is TRDV3, the J call TRDJ1; 7 bases are shared with TRDD3. CDR1 is TVYSNPD, CDR2 GDNSRS, per germline (reference sequence). With 4 bases clipped from V and 2 bases from J, the junction kept 25 bases outside the gene matches. The CDR3 contains 19 residues.

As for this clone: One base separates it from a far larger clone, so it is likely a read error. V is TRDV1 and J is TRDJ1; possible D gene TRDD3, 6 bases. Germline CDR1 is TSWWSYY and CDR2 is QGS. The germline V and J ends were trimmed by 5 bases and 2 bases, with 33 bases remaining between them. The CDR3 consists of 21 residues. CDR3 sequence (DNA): TGTGCTCTTGGGATGCTACGTTCCTGGGTCTCAAGCTGGGGTCTAACCGATAAACTCATCTTT. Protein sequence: CALGMLRSWVSSWGLTDKLIF.